This TCR beta chain was profiled in a study of blood T cell repertoires in COVID-19. Profiled with immunoSEQ multiplex PCR; TCRdb holds only in-frame clones, not every one. Of approximately 260,000 clones in the sample, over 80% are singletons; the top ten hold around 2%. V lost 5 bases and J lost 4; bases outside the gene matches: 6. This CDR3 contains 14 residues. Germline V lookup: CDR1 SGHNT, CDR2 YENEEA. The chain is built from TRBV11-3 and TRBJ1-1, with TRBD1 matching 8 bases. The sequence came from a woman aged 18-29 years who had recovered from COVID-19. Sequenced input: PBMCs or T cells enriched from blood (not recorded which). CDR3 loop: CASSRPGTGTEAFF. Here the CDR3 DNA reads TGTGCCAGCAGCCGACCGGGGACAGGCACTGAAGCTTTCTTT.